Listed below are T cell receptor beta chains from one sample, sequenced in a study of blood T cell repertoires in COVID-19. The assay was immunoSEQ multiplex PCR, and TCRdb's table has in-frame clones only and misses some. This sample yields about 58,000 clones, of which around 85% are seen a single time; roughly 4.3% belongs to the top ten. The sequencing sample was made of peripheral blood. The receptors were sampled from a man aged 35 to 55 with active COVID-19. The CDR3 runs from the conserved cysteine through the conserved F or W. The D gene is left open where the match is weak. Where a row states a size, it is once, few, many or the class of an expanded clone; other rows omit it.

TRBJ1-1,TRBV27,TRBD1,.,CASSSPGQGSFRAFF,TGTGCCAGCAGTTCACCGGGACAGGGATCCTTTCGAGCTTTCTTT
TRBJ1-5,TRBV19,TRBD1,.,CASSILRQGGQPQHF,TGTGCCAGTAGTATTTTGAGACAGGGAGGACAGCCCCAGCATTTT
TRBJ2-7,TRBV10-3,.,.,CAISDPREQYF,TGTGCCATCAGTGACCCCCGCGAGCAGTACTTC
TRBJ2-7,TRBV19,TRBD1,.,CASSIRQGTYEQYF,TGTGCCAGTAGTATCCGACAGGGGACTTACGAGCAGTACTTC
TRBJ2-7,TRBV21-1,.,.,CASSKRESSYEQYF,TGTGCCAGCAGCAAACGGGAAAGCTCCTACGAGCAGTACTTC
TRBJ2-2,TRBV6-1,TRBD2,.,CASSESGGLALVLRELFF,TGTGCCAGCAGTGAATCGGGGGGACTAGCGCTGGTGTTGCGGGAGCTGTTTTTT
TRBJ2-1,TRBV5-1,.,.,CASSLVPGSFYEQFF,TGCGCCAGCAGCTTGGTACCGGGAAGTTTCTATGAGCAGTTCTTC
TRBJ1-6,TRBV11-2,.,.,CASSWGLENSPLHF,TGTGCCAGCAGCTGGGGGCTGGAGAATTCACCCCTCCACTTT
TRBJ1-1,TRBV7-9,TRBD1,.,CASSLGDRDRTEAFF,TGTGCCAGCAGCTTAGGGGATCGGGACAGAACTGAAGCTTTCTTT
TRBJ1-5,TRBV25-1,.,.,CASSLRGEGQPQHF,TGTGCCAGCAGTTTAAGAGGAGAGGGTCAGCCCCAGCATTTT
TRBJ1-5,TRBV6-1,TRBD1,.,CASSEGTGESNQPQHF,TGTGCCAGCAGTGAAGGTACAGGGGAAAGCAATCAGCCCCAGCATTTT
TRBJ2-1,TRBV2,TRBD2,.,CASSGGILAGNEQFF,TGTGCCAGCAGTGGGGGGATACTAGCGGGGAATGAGCAGTTCTTC
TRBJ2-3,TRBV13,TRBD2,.,CASSSEGVSAGADTQYF,TGTGCCAGCAGCTCCGAAGGGGTCTCGGCGGGAGCAGATACGCAGTATTTT
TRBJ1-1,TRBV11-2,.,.,CASSLLSVNTEAFF,TGTGCCAGCAGCTTACTTTCCGTGAACACTGAAGCTTTCTTT
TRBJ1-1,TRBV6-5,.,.,CASSFLDSTEAFF,TGTGCCAGCAGTTTCTTGGACTCCACTGAAGCTTTCTTT
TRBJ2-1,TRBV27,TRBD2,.,CASSLWTSNNEQFF,TGTGCCAGCAGTTTATGGACTAGTAATAATGAGCAGTTCTTC
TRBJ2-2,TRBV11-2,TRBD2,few,CASSWTSDTGELFF,TGTGCCAGCAGCTGGACTAGCGACACCGGGGAGCTGTTTTTT
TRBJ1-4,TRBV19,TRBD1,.,CASTSTGGLKKLFF,TGTGCCAGTACCTCGACAGGGGGATTGAAAAAACTGTTTTTT
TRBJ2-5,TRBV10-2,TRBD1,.,CASSYNRGETQYF,TGCGCCAGCAGCTACAACAGGGGCGAGACCCAGTACTTC
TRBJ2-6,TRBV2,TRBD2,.,CARSAGGARGANVLTF,TGTGCCCGCAGTGCGGGGGGGGCAAGAGGGGCCAACGTCCTGACTTTC
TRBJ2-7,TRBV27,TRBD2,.,CASSLPYTSGKAEQYF,TGTGCCAGCAGTTTACCCTATACTAGCGGGAAGGCCGAGCAGTACTTC
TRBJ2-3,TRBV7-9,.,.,CASSARRVRLDTQYF,TGTGCCAGCAGCGCCAGGAGGGTGCGCTTGGATACGCAGTATTTT
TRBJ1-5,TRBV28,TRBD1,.,CASSFRDSLQPQHF,TGTGCCAGCAGTTTCCGGGACAGCCTTCAGCCCCAGCATTTT
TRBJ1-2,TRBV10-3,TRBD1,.,CAITSGTENYGYTF,TGTGCCATCACCTCAGGGACAGAAAACTATGGCTACACCTTC
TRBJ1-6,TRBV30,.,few,CAWNQGTFSPLHF,TGTGCCTGGAACCAGGGGACGTTTTCACCCCTCCACTTT
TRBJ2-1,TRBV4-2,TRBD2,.,CASSPSYLAGNNEQFF,TGTGCCAGCAGCCCCTCCTATCTAGCGGGAAACAATGAGCAGTTCTTC
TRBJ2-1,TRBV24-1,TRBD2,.,CATSAIRGTSGSYNEQFF,TGTGCCACCAGTGCCATAAGGGGGACTAGCGGGAGTTACAATGAGCAGTTCTTC
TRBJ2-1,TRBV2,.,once,CASSEDRSSYNEQFF,TGTGCCAGCAGTGAGGATAGGAGCTCCTACAATGAGCAGTTCTTC
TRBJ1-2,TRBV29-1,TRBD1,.,CSVEAFGTGDYGYTF,TGCAGCGTTGAAGCCTTTGGGACAGGGGACTATGGCTACACCTTC
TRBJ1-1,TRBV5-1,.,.,CASSLGGLNTEAFF,TGCGCCAGCAGCTTGGGGGGCCTGAACACTGAAGCTTTCTTT
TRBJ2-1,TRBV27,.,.,CASSQQGRLEQFF,TGTGCCAGCAGTCAACAGGGCCGGCTTGAGCAGTTCTTC
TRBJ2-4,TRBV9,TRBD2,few,CASSLAGELAKNIQYF,TGTGCCAGCAGTCTAGCGGGCGAGCTAGCCAAAAACATTCAGTACTTC
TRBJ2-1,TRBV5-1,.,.,CASSLWAAYNEQFF,TGCGCCAGCAGCTTATGGGCCGCTTACAATGAGCAGTTCTTC
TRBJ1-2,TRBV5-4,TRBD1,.,CASRSGTDYGYTF,TGTGCCAGCAGGTCCGGGACAGACTATGGCTACACCTTC
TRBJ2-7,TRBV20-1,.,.,CSASKRSYEQYF,TGCAGTGCTAGTAAACGGAGCTACGAGCAGTACTTC
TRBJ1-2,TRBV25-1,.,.,CASSVWANYGYTF,TGTGCCAGCAGTGTGTGGGCAAACTATGGCTACACCTTC
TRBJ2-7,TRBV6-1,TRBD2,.,CASSEEASGSYEQYF,TGTGCCAGCAGTGAAGAGGCTAGCGGGAGCTACGAGCAGTACTTC
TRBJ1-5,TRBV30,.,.,CAWSVLGDASNQPQHF,TGTGCCTGGAGTGTACTAGGAGATGCTAGCAATCAGCCCCAGCATTTT
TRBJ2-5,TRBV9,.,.,CASNSGNKETQYF,TGTGCCAGCAACTCCGGGAACAAAGAGACCCAGTACTTC
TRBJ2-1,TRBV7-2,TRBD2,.,CASSLGGSGLAVNEQFF,TGTGCCAGCAGCTTAGGGGGGTCGGGACTAGCGGTGAACGAGCAGTTCTTC
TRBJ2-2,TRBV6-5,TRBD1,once,CASIRTGEGPGELFF,TGTGCCAGCATACGGACAGGGGAGGGTCCCGGGGAGCTGTTTTTT
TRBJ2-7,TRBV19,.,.,CASSMAGAYEQYF,TGTGCCAGTAGTATGGCAGGGGCCTACGAGCAGTACTTC
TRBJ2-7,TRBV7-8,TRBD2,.,CASSPWTSGRAREQYF,TGTGCCAGCAGCCCGTGGACTAGCGGGAGGGCAAGAGAGCAGTACTTC
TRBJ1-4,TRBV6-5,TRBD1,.,CASSTDRAGNEKLFF,TGTGCCAGCAGTACCGACAGGGCCGGGAATGAAAAACTGTTTTTT
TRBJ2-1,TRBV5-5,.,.,CASSLASSHSEQFF,TGTGCCAGCAGCTTGGCTTCTAGCCACAGTGAGCAGTTCTTC
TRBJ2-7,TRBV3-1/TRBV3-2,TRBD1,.,CASSQGLPGQGSYEQYF,TGTGCCAGCAGCCAAGGCCTGCCGGGACAGGGGTCCTACGAGCAGTACTTC
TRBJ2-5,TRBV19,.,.,CASSIDPGRQETQYF,TGTGCCAGTAGTATAGATCCGGGGAGACAAGAGACCCAGTACTTC
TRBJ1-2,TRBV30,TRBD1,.,CAWSLQGAYGYTF,TGTGCCTGGAGTTTACAGGGGGCTTATGGCTACACCTTC
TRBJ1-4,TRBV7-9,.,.,CASSLSSTNEKLFF,TGTGCCAGCAGCTTAAGCTCAACTAATGAAAAACTGTTTTTT
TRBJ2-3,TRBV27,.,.,CASRPNTGYSTDTQYF,TGTGCCAGCAGGCCTAACACAGGGTATAGCACAGATACGCAGTATTTT
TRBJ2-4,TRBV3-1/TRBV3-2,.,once,CASSQGDEGVWNIQYF,TGTGCCAGCAGCCAAGGTGATGAGGGAGTATGGAACATTCAGTACTTC
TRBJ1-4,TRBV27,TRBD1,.,CASSRNDRVAEKLFF,TGTGCCAGCAGCCGAAATGACAGGGTGGCTGAAAAACTGTTTTTT
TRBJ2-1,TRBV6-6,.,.,CASSYDREQFF,TGTGCCAGCAGTTACGATCGGGAGCAGTTCTTC